This is a list of T cell receptor beta chains from one sample in a study of molecular identifiers for immune sequencing clone quantification. TCRdb re-derived calls from the PCR reads in MiXCR, one entry per CDR3 protein. The table includes about 65,000 distinct CDR3 sequences, around a sixth detected once. Source material: naive CD8+ T cells from blood, with Jurkat cell RNA spiked in. These receptors all come from a human donor in good health. Some libraries in this study had Jurkat cell RNA spiked in. Both conserved end residues are part of each CDR3. The D gene is left open where the match is weak. Some rows have no size entry. The others give once, few or many, or a class for an expanded clone.

>.|.|TRBV27|TRBJ2-1
TGTGCCAGCAGTTTATCACGGGGGAGCTCCTACAATGAGCAGTTCTTC
CASSLSRGSSYNEQFF
>TRBD1|many|TRBV6-2/TRBV6-3|TRBJ2-2
TGTGCCAGCAGTTACTCGATGAGACAGGGGTTTGACACCGGGGAGCTGTTTTTT
CASSYSMRQGFDTGELFF
>.|many|TRBV5-1|TRBJ1-2
TGCGCCAGCAGACAAGGACCCGATAGGAGCTATGGCTACACCTTC
CASRQGPDRSYGYTF
>.|few|TRBV15|TRBJ2-3
TGTGCCACCAGCAGAGATCAAGGGTATCGTTTGAATACGCAGTATTTT
CATSRDQGYRLNTQYF
>.|many|TRBV5-6|TRBJ2-5
TGTGCCAGCAGAAAGCCCGGGCGTACCGGGGAGGAGACCCAGTACTTC
CASRKPGRTGEETQYF
>.|many|TRBV23-1|TRBJ2-7
TGCGCCAGCAGTGCAAGGGGCGGATACGAGCAGTACTTC
CASSARGGYEQYF
>TRBD1|.|TRBV4-2|TRBJ2-7
TGTGCCAGCGGCCAAGTTCAGGGGGCCAATGGCGAGCAGTACTTC
CASGQVQGANGEQYF
>.|many|TRBV4-3|TRBJ2-1
TGCGCCAGCAGCCAAGAGGTCCCGGTAAGCTCCTACAATGAGCAGTTCTTC
CASSQEVPVSSYNEQFF
>TRBD2|few|TRBV4-1|TRBJ2-7
TGCGCCAGCAGCCAACGGGTGACTAGCGGGACCTACGAGCAGTACTTC
CASSQRVTSGTYEQYF
>TRBD2|many|TRBV11-2|TRBJ2-1
TGTGCCAGCAGCTCCGGACTAGCGGGAGTACACAATGAGCAGTTCTTC
CASSSGLAGVHNEQFF
>TRBD2|many|TRBV3-1|TRBJ2-1
TGTGCCAGCAGCCAAGCTTTAGCGGGAGATGATGAGCAGTTCTTC
CASSQALAGDDEQFF
>.|many|TRBV30|TRBJ2-2
TGTGCCTGGACTCTTCTTAGGCTAGGGGACGGGGAGCTGTTTTTT
CAWTLLRLGDGELFF
>.|.|TRBV4-1|TRBJ2-1
TGCGCCAGCAGCCAAGTTTCGGACTACAATGAGCAGTTCTTC
CASSQVSDYNEQFF
>.|many|TRBV5-1|TRBJ2-1
TGCGCCAGCAGCCACCTTCAACCCGGCAATGAGCAGTTCTTC
CASSHLQPGNEQFF
>.|few|TRBV19|TRBJ2-6
TGTGCCAGTAGTTTTGGGGCCAACGTCCTGACTTTC
CASSFGANVLTF
>.|few|TRBV20-1|TRBJ1-4
TGCAGTGCTAGAGAGAGGGGAGATGAAAAACTGATTTTT
CSARERGDEKLIF
>.|many|TRBV14|TRBJ1-6
TGTGCCAGCAGCCAAGAGTCCCCGCAGGGAATGGGCTCACCCCTCCACTTT
CASSQESPQGMGSPLHF
>.|few|TRBV3-1|TRBJ1-2
TGTGCCAGCAGCCAAGATCAGGAGGGCTACTATGGCTACACCTTC
CASSQDQEGYYGYTF
>.|many|TRBV24-1|TRBJ2-1
TGTGCCACCAGCGCGGGGAATGAGCAGTTCTTC
CATSAGNEQFF
>TRBD1|few|TRBV6-5|TRBJ2-7
TGTGCCAGCAGTTTCCAAGGGACAGAAAAGGCCTACGAGCAGTACTTC
CASSFQGTEKAYEQYF
>TRBD1|many|TRBV30|TRBJ1-5
TGTGCCTGGAGTCCGGGACAGGACCATCAGCCCCAGCATTTT
CAWSPGQDHQPQHF
>.|many|TRBV28|TRBJ1-5
TGTGCCAGCAGTTTTAGTACCCGTGTTGGTCAGCCCCAGCATTTT
CASSFSTRVGQPQHF
>.|many|TRBV30|TRBJ1-5
TGTGCCTGGCCCACCCTACAGGGCTACCATAGCAATCAGCCCCAGCATTTT
CAWPTLQGYHSNQPQHF
>.|many|TRBV28|TRBJ2-3
TGTGCCAGCAGTCCAATTGACTCTGGTGCAGATACGCAGTATTTT
CASSPIDSGADTQYF
>TRBD1|many|TRBV6-2/TRBV6-3|TRBJ2-1
TGTGCCAGCAGTTACTCGGACAGGTACAATGAGCAGTTCTTC
CASSYSDRYNEQFF
>.|many|TRBV2|TRBJ2-1
TGTGCCAGCAGTCCGAGGCTCCTCTCCTACAATGAGCAGTTCTTC
CASSPRLLSYNEQFF
>.|many|TRBV6-5|TRBJ1-1
TGTGCCAGCAGTTACGAGGGAATGAACACTGAAGCTTTCTTT
CASSYEGMNTEAFF
>.|many|TRBV6-2/TRBV6-3|TRBJ2-7
TGTGCCAGCAGCCTAATAGGCCTAACTAGTGAGGCTTACGAGCAGTACTTC
CASSLIGLTSEAYEQYF
>TRBD2|.|TRBV11-2|TRBJ2-1
TGTGCCAGCAGTTCTCCGGGACTAGCTACAAATGAGCAGTTCTTC
CASSSPGLATNEQFF
>TRBD1|many|TRBV27|TRBJ1-2
TGTGCCAGCAGTTTATCCGGGACAGCTAACTATGGCTACACCTTC
CASSLSGTANYGYTF
>TRBD2|many|TRBV12-5|TRBJ2-5
TGTGCTAGTGGTTTGAGCGGGAGCCAAGAGACCCAGTACTTC
CASGLSGSQETQYF
>.|.|TRBV12-3/TRBV12-4|TRBJ2-3
TGTGCCAGCAGTTTAGCACGCGGATATGACACAGATACGCAGTATTTT
CASSLARGYDTDTQYF
>.|many|TRBV20-1|TRBJ2-7
TGCAGTGCTAGAGATCCGGCAAGCTCGGCCTACGAGCAGTACTTC
CSARDPASSAYEQYF
>TRBD1|.|TRBV30|TRBJ1-2
TGTGCCTGGTACGGGGACAGCGCAACTTTGGGGGGCTACACCTTC
CAWYGDSATLGGYTF
>.|many|TRBV11-3|TRBJ2-5
TGTGCCAGCAGCAAGCCCTCCTACCAAGAGACCCAGTACTTC
CASSKPSYQETQYF
>.|many|TRBV5-1|TRBJ2-5
TGCGCCAGCAGCACTGCCCCACAAGAGACCCAGTACTTC
CASSTAPQETQYF
>TRBD2|.|TRBV20-1|TRBJ2-7
TGCAGTGTCGTTCCTTTGGCTAGCGGTTCCTACGGGCAGTACTTC
CSVVPLASGSYGQYF
>.|many|TRBV10-2|TRBJ1-6
TGCGCCAGCAGTGAGTCTTTGGGGTCACCCCTCCACTTT
CASSESLGSPLHF